This entry concerns a single T cell receptor beta chain. Its matching antigen is unknown. This entry is derived from a study of cytomegalovirus exposure and HLA in healthy donors. The CDR3 totals 14 residues. Trimming at V came to 5 bases and at J to 1 base, leaving 4 bases not matched to a gene. The germline V gene has CDR1 SGHVS and CDR2 FNYEAQ. The primer mix had 60 Vbeta and 13 Jbeta primers. TCRdb's copy holds only in-frame clones and misses some; the assay was immunoSEQ multiplex PCR. Among 130,000 or so clones listed, about three quarters were seen once. Study-level points and caveats: Within a later analysis, the majority of CMV-associated TCR beta chains appeared HLA-restricted. Later genetic work tied a missense DCLRE1C variant to beta-chain V and J trimming.

This clonotype originated in a man aged 25 to 45 in good health and CMV-seronegative. The rearrangement links TRBV7-6 to TRBJ1-1; 7 bases align to TRBD1. Sequencing was done on a sample of PBMCs. The CDR3 DNA is TGTGCCAGCAGCCTAACAGGGGCGAACACTGAAGCTTTCTTT. Its translation: CASSLTGANTEAFF. Full variable domain (remainder filled in from reference TRBV7-6 and TRBJ1-1): GAGVSQSPRYKVTKRGQDVALRCDPISGHVSLYWYRQALGQGPEFLTYFNYEAQQDKSGLPNDRFSAERPEGSISTLTIQRTEQRDSAMYRCASSLTGANTEAFFGQGTRLTVV.